These 5 T cell receptor beta chains came from one sample sequenced in a study of regulatory T cells in long-lasting Graves disease. Construction of the TCR beta libraries employed iRepertoire HTBI primers in conjunction with Arm-PCR of CDR3 regions. TCRdb processed the multiplex PCR reads anew with MiXCR; each CDR3 protein has one entry. This table holds around 480,000 distinct CDR3 sequences, around 15% found once. As to time point: newly diagnosed GD, antithyroid drugs for less than 3 months. PBMC RNA was the source of the TCR library. This sample was shared with a second study, whose subject was T cells in Graves' hyperthyroidism and ophthalmopathy.

This material consisted of peripheral blood mononuclear cells (PBMCs), taken at new diagnosis, from a patient treated with antithyroid drugs. The receptors derive from a middle-aged man with Graves disease.

This clonotype has ten or more counts. The chain couples TRBV20-1 to TRBJ1-1; 7 bases fit TRBD1. Unmatched junction bases numbered 8, after V lost 1 base and J lost 3 bases. Germline lookup yields CDR1 DFQATT and CDR2 SNEGSKA (reference sequence). The CDR3 runs 15 residues. The DNA for the CDR3 is TGCAGTGCTAGAGTCACGACAGGGTCAGACACTGAAGCTTTCTTT. Residues: CSARVTTGSDTEAFF.

The sample holds many counts of this clonotype. The genes are TRBV3-1 and TRBJ1-1; TRBD1 aligns across 7 bases. Germline CDR1 is LGHDT and CDR2 is YNNKEL (reference sequence). The CDR3 extends over 14 amino acids. With 2 bases clipped from V and 8 bases from J, the junction kept 8 bases outside the gene matches. CDR3 DNA: TGTGCCAGCAGCCAACTCAGGGGGATCGCCGAAGCTTTCTTT. Translation gives CASSQLRGIAEAFF.

The sample holds many counts of this clonotype. The rearrangement joins TRBV19 to TRBJ2-7, with 10 bases fitting TRBD1. V lost 3 bases, J lost 1 base, and 0 bases stayed unmatched. CDR3 length: 14 residues. Germline assignment: CDR1 LNHDA and CDR2 SQIVND (reference sequence). In DNA form, the CDR3 reads TGTGCCAGTAGTATGGGACAGGGGTCCTACGAGCAGTACTTC. Amino acid sequence: CASSMGQGSYEQYF.

V usage is TRBV24-1 and J usage is TRBJ2-2; 7 nucleotides match TRBD1. Germline CDR1 is KGHDR and CDR2 is SFDVKD. The CDR3 spans 12 residues. After removal of 9 bases from V and 6 bases from J, the junction contained 3 bases not matched to a gene. The CDR3 spells CATGTGAGELFF. CDR3 nucleotide sequence: TGTGCCACCGGAACAGGGGCCGGGGAGCTGTTTTTT.

To note about this clonotype: Relative to the germline gene, one junction end is altered; a read error may explain this. The chain recombines TRBV5-1 with TRBJ2-1; 7 bases match TRBD1. Looked up from germline, CDR1 is SGHRS and CDR2 is YFSETQ. The length of the CDR3 is 15 residues. CDR3 residues: CGSSLDRVSYNEQFF. In DNA, the CDR3 is TGCGGCAGCAGCCTTGACAGGGTGTCCTACAATGAGCAGTTCTTC.